The following is a T cell receptor (beta chain) sequence with its context. The table came from immunoSEQ multiplex PCR; TCRdb's copy has only in-frame clones and leaves some out. The repertoire holds more than 200,000 clones, roughly three quarters seen once, with approximately 10% in the top ten. This entry belongs to a study of cytotoxic CD8 clonotypes in ibrutinib-treated CLL. This CDR3 contains 11 residues. Germline assignment: CDR1 MNHEY and CDR2 SVGAGI. V lost 10 bases to trimming and J lost 7 bases, with 14 bases between them. Here the sequenced sample was PBMCs, taken after 12 months of ibrutinib treatment. This sequence originates from a human donor with chronic lymphocytic leukemia. The chain uses TRBV6-5 and TRBJ2-7; perhaps TRBD2 as D (6 bases). CDR3 sequence (DNA): TGTGCCATCGGGGGAGGAGTAGAGCAGTACTTC. This translates into CAIGGGVEQYF.